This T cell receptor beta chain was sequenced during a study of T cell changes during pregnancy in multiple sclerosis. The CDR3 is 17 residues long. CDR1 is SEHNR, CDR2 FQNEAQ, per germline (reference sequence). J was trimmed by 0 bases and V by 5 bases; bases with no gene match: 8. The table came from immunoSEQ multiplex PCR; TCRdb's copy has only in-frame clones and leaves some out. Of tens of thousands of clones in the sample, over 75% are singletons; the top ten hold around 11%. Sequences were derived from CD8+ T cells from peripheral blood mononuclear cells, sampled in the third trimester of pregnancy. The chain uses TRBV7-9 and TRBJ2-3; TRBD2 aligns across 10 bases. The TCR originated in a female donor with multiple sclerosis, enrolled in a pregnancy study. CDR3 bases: TGTGCCAGCAGCCCACAACAGACTAGCGGGAGCACAGATACGCAGTATTTT. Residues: CASSPQQTSGSTDTQYF.